Listed below are T cell receptor beta chains from one sample, sequenced in a study of blood T cell repertoires in COVID-19. Here immunoSEQ multiplex PCR was the method, and the copy in TCRdb shows in-frame clones only, minus some. The table records approximately 98,000 clones, less than 85% of them present only once. The sample taken for sequencing was peripheral blood. These receptors were taken from a woman aged 40 to 49 with acute or convalescent COVID-19. CDR3s include the opening cysteine and the closing phenylalanine or tryptophan. D genes are given only for firm matches. Clone size appears in some rows only: once, few, many, or a class for an expanded clone.

j_call | clone_size | v_call | d_call | cdr3_aa | cdr3_nt
TRBJ2-3 | NA | TRBV7-3 | TRBD2 | CASSLYGGAVDGTDTQYF | TGTGCCAGCAGCTTATACGGGGGGGCCGTCGATGGCACAGATACGCAGTATTTT
TRBJ1-3 | NA | TRBV6-8 | NA | CASTAQPPGADSGNTIYF | TGTGCCAGCACCGCCCAGCCTCCAGGTGCTGACTCTGGAAACACCATATATTTT
TRBJ2-7 | once | TRBV27 | TRBD1 | CASSLTGGLGTYEQYF | TGTGCCAGCAGTCTGACAGGGGGACTTGGTACCTACGAGCAGTACTTC
TRBJ1-6 | NA | TRBV27 | NA | CASSSPGYNSPLHF | TGTGCCAGCAGTTCCCCCGGCTATAATTCACCCCTCCACTTT
TRBJ2-3 | NA | TRBV9 | NA | CASGRDPDTQYF | TGTGCCAGCGGACGGGATCCAGATACGCAGTATTTT
TRBJ1-1 | NA | TRBV29-1 | NA | CSVREGSNTEAFF | TGCAGCGTCCGGGAAGGATCGAACACTGAAGCTTTCTTT
TRBJ2-3 | NA | TRBV3-1/TRBV3-2 | TRBD2 | CASSRTSGGIDTQYF | TGTGCCAGCAGCCGGACTAGCGGGGGTATAGATACGCAGTATTTT
TRBJ1-5 | NA | TRBV3-1/TRBV3-2 | TRBD1 | CASSRQGDQPQHF | TGTGCCAGCAGTAGACAGGGGGATCAGCCCCAGCATTTT
TRBJ1-4 | NA | TRBV3-1/TRBV3-2 | NA | CASSQGTVEKLFF | TGTGCCAGCAGCCAAGGGACAGTAGAAAAACTGTTTTTT
TRBJ1-4 | NA | TRBV3-1/TRBV3-2 | NA | CASSQNRDEKLFF | TGTGCCAGCAGCCAAAACAGGGATGAAAAACTGTTTTTT
TRBJ2-1 | NA | TRBV10-3 | NA | CAISESGGNEQFF | TGTGCCATCAGTGAGTCGGGCGGGAATGAGCAGTTCTTC
TRBJ1-4 | NA | TRBV6-5 | TRBD1 | CASRVRDSLSGKLFF | TGTGCCAGCAGGGTGCGGGACAGCCTTTCCGGAAAACTGTTTTTT
TRBJ2-5 | NA | TRBV4-1 | TRBD1 | CASRPRTGRQETQYF | TGCGCCAGCAGACCACGGACAGGGCGGCAAGAGACCCAGTACTTC
TRBJ2-5 | NA | TRBV7-2 | TRBD2 | CASRKGLAGYQETQYF | TGTGCCAGCAGAAAAGGACTAGCGGGATACCAAGAGACCCAGTACTTC
TRBJ1-6 | few | TRBV6-5 | TRBD1 | CASTKGQGGSPLHF | TGTGCCAGCACCAAGGGACAGGGTGGATCACCCCTCCACTTT
TRBJ2-1 | NA | TRBV7-8 | TRBD2 | CASSTRTSGNEQFF | TGTGCCAGCAGCACTCGGACTAGCGGCAATGAGCAGTTCTTC
TRBJ1-2 | NA | TRBV28 | NA | CASSLTTGLVLYGYTF | TGTGCCAGCAGTTTAACAACAGGGTTAGTCCTCTATGGCTACACCTTC
TRBJ2-1 | few | TRBV29-1 | TRBD1 | CSHMTGGDNEQFF | TGCAGCCATATGACAGGGGGGGACAATGAGCAGTTCTTC
TRBJ2-2 | few | TRBV4-1 | NA | CASSRGTTGELFF | TGCGCCAGCAGCCGCGGGACCACCGGGGAGCTGTTTTTT
TRBJ1-2 | NA | TRBV6-5 | NA | CASSPVGGGYGYTF | TGTGCCAGCAGTCCGGTTGGGGGAGGCTATGGATACACCTTC
TRBJ2-2 | NA | TRBV10-1 | TRBD2 | CAPPFRLRAGGNTGELFF | TGCGCCCCCCCTTTTCGGTTAAGGGCGGGGGGGAACACCGGGGAGCTGTTTTTT
TRBJ1-2 | NA | TRBV7-8 | NA | CASSLVQNYGYTF | TGTGCCAGCAGCTTAGTGCAGAACTATGGCTACACCTTC
TRBJ2-3 | NA | TRBV13 | NA | CASSRKSGISTDTQYF | TGTGCCAGCAGCAGGAAGAGCGGAATTAGCACAGATACGCAGTATTTT
TRBJ2-3 | NA | TRBV30 | NA | CAWSGGTGPDTQYF | TGTGCCTGGAGTGGGGGGACTGGACCAGATACGCAGTATTTT
TRBJ2-5 | NA | TRBV19 | NA | CASSMGRIQQETQYF | TGTGCCAGTAGTATGGGGAGGATTCAGCAAGAGACCCAGTACTTC
TRBJ2-5 | NA | TRBV29-1 | TRBD1 | CSVGGEEETQYF | TGCAGCGTAGGGGGCGAGGAAGAGACCCAGTACTTC
TRBJ1-4 | NA | TRBV7-2 | NA | CASSAQQAANEKLFF | TGTGCCAGCAGCGCTCAACAGGCGGCTAATGAAAAACTGTTTTTT
TRBJ1-1 | few | TRBV5-1 | NA | CASSLTRERNTEAFF | TGCGCCAGCAGCTTGACCCGGGAACGGAACACTGAAGCTTTCTTT
TRBJ1-1 | NA | TRBV7-9 | NA | CASSLADRRTEAFF | TGTGCCAGCAGCTTAGCAGACAGAAGGACTGAAGCTTTCTTT
TRBJ2-5 | NA | TRBV4-2 | NA | CASSRAAPGTLQETQYF | TGTGCCAGCAGCCGAGCCGCGCCGGGGACTCTCCAAGAGACCCAGTACTTC
TRBJ1-5 | NA | TRBV7-2 | NA | CASSLGGRNQPQHF | TGTGCCAGCAGCTTAGGAGGGCGCAATCAGCCCCAGCATTTT
TRBJ2-5 | NA | TRBV2 | NA | CASSDRGRGETQYF | TGTGCCAGCAGTGACCGGGGTCGCGGAGAGACCCAGTACTTC
TRBJ1-1 | few | TRBV7-9 | TRBD1 | CASSLDRGRTEAFF | TGTGCCAGCAGCTTAGACAGGGGGCGCACTGAAGCTTTCTTT
TRBJ2-1 | NA | TRBV14 | TRBD2 | CASSQDWTSGGRNEQFF | TGTGCCAGCAGCCAAGATTGGACTAGCGGGGGGCGTAATGAGCAGTTCTTC
TRBJ2-1 | once | TRBV9 | NA | CASSVAGQGLDEQFF | TGTGCCAGCAGCGTAGCTGGCCAGGGGCTGGATGAGCAGTTCTTC
TRBJ2-3 | few | TRBV5-1 | NA | CASSQQGPSTDTQYF | TGCGCCAGCAGCCAACAGGGACCTAGCACAGATACGCAGTATTTT
TRBJ1-1 | NA | TRBV3-1/TRBV3-2 | NA | CASSQEIPGFGAFF | TGTGCCAGCAGCCAAGAAATTCCGGGATTCGGAGCTTTCTTT
TRBJ1-6 | once | TRBV6-4 | NA | CASSDGPNSPNSPLHF | TGTGCCAGCAGTGACGGCCCTAACAGTCCTAATTCACCCCTCCACTTT